The clone carrying this T cell receptor (beta chain) has just a few counts. This sample was included in a study of T cell repertoires in cytomegalovirus infection. Trimming took off 0 bases at V and 9 bases at J, with 12 bases between the two ends. Germline V gene lookup returns CDR1 SGHDN and CDR2 FVKESK. The length of the CDR3 is 15 residues. TCRdb redid the calling of the reads with MiXCR, one entry per CDR3 protein. The sample contains a few hundred thousand distinct CDR3 sequences, over 15% of which appear only once. The chain links TRBV14 to TRBJ1-6; D is ambiguous. Material for sequencing was CD8+ T cells from PBMCs. The TCR sequence derives from a human donor in good health (CMV status not recorded). Some clones in this sample may be carry-over from other donors' samples. CDR3 nucleotides: TGTGCCAGCAGCCAAGACTACACAAGCGGTTCACCCCTCCACTTT. This sequence encodes CASSQDYTSGSPLHF.